This T cell receptor beta chain was profiled in a study of early T cells in non-severe SARS-CoV-2 infection. Study-level information: Alpha and beta chains were unpaired, from unsorted whole-blood bulk RNA.

With 3 bases removed from V and 2 bases from J, the gap between germline ends came to 18 bases. The V gene's germline CDR1 is KGHDR and CDR2 SFDVKD. This CDR3 region has 17 residues. Attachment of unique molecular identifiers was made to individual cDNA molecules. TCRdb independently ran MiXCR on the 5' RACE reads; one entry per CDR3 protein. Of under 25,000 distinct CDR3 sequences listed, under 6% are singletons. This clonotype was recorded many times. This receptor was obtained from an adult who was a healthcare worker with PCR-confirmed SARS-CoV-2 infection or an uninfected control (not recorded which). The sequencing sample was made of whole blood. This rearrangement joins TRBV24-1 to TRBJ1-2, with D possibly matching TRBD1 (6 bases). The CDR3 is CATSDSSPGHENYGYTF. CDR3 in DNA: TGTGCCACCAGTGATAGTTCTCCGGGACACGAGAACTATGGCTACACCTTC.